These 13 T cell receptor beta chains share one sample of origin, sequenced in a study of blood T cell repertoires in COVID-19 (dated by TCRdb to 2018 to 2021). The library was made by the immunoSEQ multiplex PCR assay. This immuneACCESS table, as held by TCRdb, lists in-frame sequences with V and J called but not all clones. Of the missing ones, under half trace to an unresolved V gene in checked studies; the others have no known cause. Within this sample are about 73,000 clones, with about 91% of them counted one time only. 8.9% of the sample is taken by the ten largest. Sample: peripheral blood. These receptors came from a man aged 80 or over with acute or convalescent COVID-19.

The rearrangement joins TRBV29-1 to TRBJ1-2, with TRBD1 matching over 7 bases. CDR3 size: 13 residues. With V trimmed by 4 bases and J by 4 bases, 6 bases remained unmatched. Germline lookup yields CDR1 SQVTM and CDR2 ANQGSEA. CDR3 DNA sequence: TGCAGCGTTGCAACAGGGGCAGGCTATGGCTACACCTTC. Translation gives CSVATGAGYGYTF.

This chain uses TRBV5-6 with TRBJ2-5; perhaps TRBD2 as D (6 bases). Germline V gene sequence: CDR1 SGHDT, CDR2 YYEEEE. The V end lost 2 bases, the J end lost 5 bases, and 22 bases lay between the germline ends. The CDR3 sequence is 17 residues long. The CDR3 DNA sequence: TGTGCCAGCAGCTTCTTGGGGGGAGTTAAACCGGACGAGACCCAGTACTTC. It yields the protein CASSFLGGVKPDETQYF.

This clone was found once. The chain employs TRBV3-1 (or the pseudogene TRBV3-2) and TRBJ2-2, with D possibly TRBD2 on 5 matching bases. CDR1 is LGHDT, CDR2 YNNKEL, per germline (reference sequence). This CDR3 spans 13 amino acids. Trimming cost V 3 bases and J 7 bases, with 9 bases left between them. CDR3: CASSHDYYGELFF. The CDR3 DNA is TGTGCCAGCAGCCACGACTACTACGGGGAGCTGTTTTTT.

CDR3 loop: CASSQGLAGQSSYEQYF. The CDR3 DNA is TGCGCCAGCAGCCAGGGACTAGCGGGACAGTCCTCCTACGAGCAGTACTTC. The chain combines TRBV4-1 with TRBJ2-7; 13 bases are a match to TRBD2. This CDR3 spans 17 amino acids. Germline V CDR1 and CDR2: MGHRA, YSYEKL. The V gene end was trimmed by 3 bases and the J gene end by 0 bases; junction bases not matched to a gene: 5.

CDR3 sequence: CAISESVRPGSTQYF. The CDR3 DNA sequence: TGTGCCATCAGTGAGTCGGTCCGACCGGGGAGTACGCAGTATTTT. J is TRBJ2-3 and V is TRBV10-3; perhaps TRBD2 as D (5 bases). This CDR3 spans 15 amino acids. The germline V and J ends were trimmed by 0 bases and 8 bases, with 15 bases remaining between them. Per the germline V gene, CDR1 is ENHRY and CDR2 is SYGVKD.

The chain employs TRBV6-2 or TRBV6-3 and TRBJ1-1; TRBD1 agrees at 8 bases. V gave up 2 bases and J gave up 0 bases; unmatched junction bases: 11. CDR1 MNHEY and CDR2 SVGEGT come from the germline V gene. The CDR3 spans 18 residues. CDR3 DNA: TGTGCCAGCAGTTACCCGAAGACAGGGGCCATCATGAACACTGAAGCTTTCTTT. Its translation is CASSYPKTGAIMNTEAFF.

The rearrangement joins TRBV7-3 to TRBJ1-2; D remains ambiguous. Germline lookup yields CDR1 SGHTA and CDR2 FQGTGA. V gave up 1 base and J gave up 2 bases, with 8 bases separating them. The CDR3 consists of 14 residues. CDR3 sequence (DNA): TGTGCCAGCAGCTTAAACGCGGGGAACTATGGCTACACCTTC. The encoded protein is CASSLNAGNYGYTF.

This chain connects TRBV20-1 to TRBJ2-3, with TRBD2 matching over 8 bases. Germline V CDR1 and CDR2: DFQATT, SNEGSKA (reference sequence). V dropped 6 bases and J dropped 6; count of bases not matched to a gene: 2. The CDR3 is 11 amino acids. CDR3 sequence reads: CSAGLVDTQYF. In DNA form, the CDR3 reads TGCAGTGCGGGACTAGTGGATACGCAGTATTTT.

This clone was seen repeatedly, ten times or more. This chain joins TRBV19 and TRBJ2-3; D is unclear. The germline V and J ends were trimmed by 5 bases and 4 bases, with 13 bases remaining between them. From germline, CDR1 is LNHDA and CDR2 SQIVND (reference sequence). The CDR3 is 14 amino acids. The CDR3 nucleotides read TGTGCCAGTAGTGTCTTTACGGGTGCAGATACGCAGTATTTT. Translating it yields CASSVFTGADTQYF.

CDR3 DNA: TGTGCCAGTAGGAGACCTAGGGACAAGAACACTGAAGCTTTCTTT. It is translated as CASRRPRDKNTEAFF. This sequence joins TRBV19 and TRBJ1-1; D is perhaps TRBD1 (6 bases). V dropped 6 bases and J dropped 1 base, with 15 bases sitting between them. CDR1 is LNHDA and CDR2 is SQIVND in the germline V gene (reference sequence). The CDR3 extends over 15 amino acids. Full variable domain (remainder filled in from reference TRBV19 and TRBJ1-1): DGGITQSPKYLFRKEGQNVTLSCEQNLNHDAMYWYRQDPGQGLRLIYYSQIVNDFQKGDIAEGYSVSREKKESFPLTVTSAQKNPTAFYLCASRRPRDKNTEAFFGQGTRLTVV.

The gene calls are TRBV3-1 (or the pseudogene TRBV3-2) and TRBJ1-6, with D possibly being TRBD1 (5 bases). CDR3 length: 16 amino acids. Germline V gene sequence: CDR1 LGHDT, CDR2 YNNKEL (reference sequence). Trimming stripped 5 bases from V and 0 bases from J, with 11 bases between. This CDR3 is CASSETEDSYNSPLHF. The CDR3 region has the DNA TGTGCCAGCAGCGAGACAGAAGACTCCTATAATTCACCCCTCCACTTT.

This clone is a singleton in its sample. The chain uses TRBV12-3 or TRBV12-4 and TRBJ1-2, with TRBD1 matching 8 bases. J gave up 7 bases and V 4 bases, and 5 bases lay outside the gene matches. The length of the CDR3 is 13 residues. The CDR3 loop is CASSSRGLGGYTF. CDR3 nucleotides: TGTGCCAGCAGTTCCAGGGGGCTGGGTGGCTACACCTTC.

V is TRBV18 and J is TRBJ1-1; D is unresolved. Germline loops: CDR1 KGHSH, CDR2 LQKENI. This CDR3 is built from 15 residues. The V gene lost 3 bases and the J gene lost 4 bases, with 15 bases spanning the gap. The CDR3 nucleotides read TGTGCCAGCTCACCTCAACGGGGTGAGGCCACTGAAGCTTTCTTT. The encoded protein is CASSPQRGEATEAFF.